The 10 T cell receptor beta chains in this list originate from one sample, sequenced in a study of T cells in Graves' hyperthyroidism and ophthalmopathy. What was amplified from RNA transcripts were TCR beta CDR3 regions. HTBI primers were the set used in a first-round RT-PCR of the TCR CDR3. In TCRdb, the multiplex PCR reads were re-called with MiXCR into one record per CDR3 protein. The repertoire holds 560,000 or so distinct CDR3 sequences, with more than 45% as singletons. The sample taken for sequencing was peripheral blood or thyroid tissue (not recorded which). These receptors originate from a woman aged 18-30 years with Graves' hyperthyroidism.

This clonotype was seen a single time. The chain recombines TRBV24-1 with TRBJ1-5, with a tentative D call TRBD1 (5 bases). CDR1 is KGHDR, CDR2 SFDVKD, per germline. The CDR3 totals 13 residues. V lost 7 bases and J lost 6, with 12 bases in between. CDR3 nucleotides: TGTGCCACCAGAGGAGGGGAAGGTCAGCCCCAGCATTTT. It yields the protein CATRGGEGQPQHF.

This clonotype has only a few counts. The rearrangement links TRBV11-2 to TRBJ2-7; 8 bases fit TRBD1. With 6 bases clipped from V and 1 base from J, the junction kept 5 bases outside the gene matches. Per germline, CDR1 SGHAT and CDR2 FQNNGV. The CDR3 is 14 amino acids. CDR3 bases: TGTGCCAGCAGGCAAACAGGGGGATCCTACGAGCAGTACTTC. This translates into CASRQTGGSYEQYF. The whole variable domain, remainder taken from reference TRBV11-2 and TRBJ2-7, is EAGVAQSPRYKIIEKRQSVAFWCNPISGHATLYWYQQILGQGPKLLIQFQNNGVVDDSQLPKDRFSAERLKGVDSTLKIQPAKLEDSAVYLCASRQTGGSYEQYFGPGTRLTVT.

This clonotype was counted between two and nine times. This chain links TRBV19 with TRBJ2-5; TRBD1 aligns across 9 bases. This CDR3 region has 14 residues. The V gene end was trimmed by 8 bases and the J gene end by 5 bases; junction bases not matched to a gene: 9. Germline values: CDR1 LNHDA, CDR2 SQIVND (reference sequence). CDR3 sequence reads: CASCYSGTGETQYF. The DNA for the CDR3 is TGTGCCAGTTGCTACTCCGGGACAGGGGAGACCCAGTACTTC.

Concerning this clonotype: A single base separates this from a much larger clone, so it may be a read error. The chain links TRBV7-9 to TRBJ2-7; D is ambiguous. This CDR3 region has 12 residues. V lost 1 base and J 6 bases, leaving 7 bases between the germline ends. CDR1 and CDR2 (germline): SEHNR, FQNEAQ (reference sequence). CDR3 DNA sequence: TGTGCCAGCAGCTTAGTCACTCCCGAGCAGTACTTC. It codes for CASSLVTPEQYF.

This clonotype was seen a handful of times. V usage is TRBV2 and J usage is TRBJ1-5; possible D gene TRBD1, 6 bases. Germline V gene data show CDR1 as SNHLY and CDR2 as FYNNEI. V lost 7 bases to trimming and J lost 7 bases, with 14 bases between them. The CDR3 extends over 13 amino acids. The CDR3 nucleotides read TGTGCCAGCAAAATTAACAGGGAACAGCCCCAGCATTTT. Protein: CASKINREQPQHF. Full variable domain (remainder filled in from reference TRBV2 and TRBJ1-5): EPEVTQTPSHQVTQMGQEVILRCVPISNHLYFYWYRQILGQKVEFLVSFYNNEISEKSEIFDDQFSVERPDGSNFTLKIRSTKLEDSAMYFCASKINREQPQHFGDGTRLSIL.

The gene calls are TRBV7-9 and TRBJ1-1; D may be TRBD1 (6 bases). Between the trimmed V and J ends, which lost 1 base and 0 bases, there was a span of 9 bases. Germline V gene lookup returns CDR1 SEHNR and CDR2 FQNEAQ (reference sequence). CDR3 size: 15 residues. CDR3 coding DNA: TGTGCCAGCAGCTTAGGGGGGGCGGTGAACACTGAAGCTTTCTTT. This gives the protein CASSLGGAVNTEAFF.

The sample holds a few counts of this clonotype. V gene TRBV16 combines with J gene TRBJ2-5, with 10 nucleotides matching TRBD1. V trimming: 4 bases; J trimming: 5 bases; junction bases outside the gene matches: 7. Germline assignment: CDR1 KGHSY and CDR2 FQNENV. The CDR3 totals 15 residues. DNA for the CDR3: TGTGCCAGCAGCCTCAAGGGACAGGGGACGGAGACCCAGTACTTC. Protein sequence: CASSLKGQGTETQYF.

This clonotype has ten or more counts. This chain joins TRBV7-9 and TRBJ1-2; D gene uncertain. The germline V and J ends were trimmed by 3 bases and 4 bases, with 9 bases remaining between them. Germline V gene data show CDR1 as SEHNR and CDR2 as FQNEAQ (reference sequence). The CDR3 consists of 13 residues. CDR3 protein: CASSFSETYGYTF. Written as DNA, the CDR3 is TGTGCCAGCAGCTTTTCAGAAACCTATGGCTACACCTTC. Filled out from reference TRBV7-9 and TRBJ1-2, the complete variable domain reads DTGVSQNPRHKITKRGQNVTFRCDPISEHNRLYWYRQTLGQGPEFLTYFQNEAQLEKSRLLSDRFSAERPKGSFSTLEIQRTEQGDSAMYLCASSFSETYGYTFGSGTRLTVV.

This clonotype occurred a few times. The chain links TRBV7-2 to TRBJ2-2; D perhaps matches TRBD1 (5 bases). Germline-derived CDR1 and CDR2 are SGHTA and FQGNSA. This CDR3 has 16 residues. The germline V and J ends were trimmed by 0 bases and 0 bases, with 8 bases remaining between them. CDR3 residues: CASSLAGRANTGELFF. The CDR3, as DNA: TGTGCCAGCAGCTTAGCGGGCAGGGCGAACACCGGGGAGCTGTTTTTT.

The chain has TRBV2 and TRBJ1-1; a possible D gene is TRBD1 (5 bases). CDR3 size: 14 residues. Per germline, CDR1 SNHLY and CDR2 FYNNEI. The V gene lost 1 base and the J gene lost 3 bases, with 9 bases spanning the gap. DNA of the CDR3: TGTGCCAGCAGTGAAGAACAGGTTGACACTGAAGCTTTCTTT. It encodes CASSEEQVDTEAFF.